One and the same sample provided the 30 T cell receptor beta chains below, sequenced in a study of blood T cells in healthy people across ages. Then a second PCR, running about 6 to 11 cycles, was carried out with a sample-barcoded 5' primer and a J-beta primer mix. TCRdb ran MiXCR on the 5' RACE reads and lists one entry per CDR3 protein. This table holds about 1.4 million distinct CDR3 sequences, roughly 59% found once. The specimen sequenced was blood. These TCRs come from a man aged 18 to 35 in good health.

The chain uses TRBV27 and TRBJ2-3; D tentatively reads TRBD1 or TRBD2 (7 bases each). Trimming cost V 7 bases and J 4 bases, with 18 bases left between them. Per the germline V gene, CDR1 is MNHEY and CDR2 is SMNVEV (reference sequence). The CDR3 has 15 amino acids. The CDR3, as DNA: TGTGCCAGCACCACCAGGGGGGGGCTACCAGATACGCAGTATTTT. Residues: CASTTRGGLPDTQYF.

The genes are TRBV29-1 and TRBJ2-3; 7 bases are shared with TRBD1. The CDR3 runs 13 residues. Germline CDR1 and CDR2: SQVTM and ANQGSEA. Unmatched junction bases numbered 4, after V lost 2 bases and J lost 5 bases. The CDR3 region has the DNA TGCAGCGTTGAACCAGGGGGTCTAGATACGCAGTATTTT. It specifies CSVEPGGLDTQYF.

CDR3 sequence (DNA): TGCGCCAGCAGCCATTCAAAACAGGGGGCTATCTATGGCTACACCTTC. Translation: CASSHSKQGAIYGYTF. The chain links TRBV4-1 to TRBJ1-2; 9 bases are shared with TRBD1. The V gene's germline CDR1 is MGHRA and CDR2 YSYEKL. V lost 3 bases to trimming and J lost 4 bases; unmatched junction nucleotides: 9. This CDR3 has 16 residues.

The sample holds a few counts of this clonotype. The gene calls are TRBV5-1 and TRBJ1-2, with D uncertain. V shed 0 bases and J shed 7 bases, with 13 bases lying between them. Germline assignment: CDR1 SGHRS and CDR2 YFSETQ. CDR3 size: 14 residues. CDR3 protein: CASSLESWIPGYTF. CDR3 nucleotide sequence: TGCGCCAGCAGCTTGGAATCTTGGATCCCTGGCTACACCTTC.

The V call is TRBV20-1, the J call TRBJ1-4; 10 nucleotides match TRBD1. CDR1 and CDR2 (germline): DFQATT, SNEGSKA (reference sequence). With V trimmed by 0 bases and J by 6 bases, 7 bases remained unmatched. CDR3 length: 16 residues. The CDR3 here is CSARDRQGAYYEKLFF. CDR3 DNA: TGCAGTGCTAGAGATCGACAGGGGGCGTATTATGAAAAACTGTTTTTT.

In nucleotides, the CDR3 is TGCAGTGCTAGAGGTCACAGGGGGCAGTGGGAAAAACTGTTTTTT. This gives the protein CSARGHRGQWEKLFF. The chain combines TRBV20-1 with TRBJ1-4; 9 nucleotides line up with TRBD1. Trimming cost V 1 base and J 8 bases; bases outside gene matches: 8. The CDR3 totals 15 residues. Germline CDR1 and CDR2: DFQATT and SNEGSKA (reference sequence).

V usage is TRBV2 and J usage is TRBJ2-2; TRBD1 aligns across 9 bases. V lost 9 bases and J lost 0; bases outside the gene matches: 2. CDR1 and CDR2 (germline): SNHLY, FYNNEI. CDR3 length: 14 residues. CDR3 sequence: CARGTGTNTGELFF. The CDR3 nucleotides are TGTGCCAGAGGGACAGGGACGAACACCGGGGAGCTGTTTTTT.

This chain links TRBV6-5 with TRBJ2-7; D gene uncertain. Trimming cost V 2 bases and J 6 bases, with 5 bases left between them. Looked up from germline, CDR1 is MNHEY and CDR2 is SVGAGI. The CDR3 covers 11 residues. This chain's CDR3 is CASSYMSEQYF. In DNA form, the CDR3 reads TGTGCCAGCAGTTACATGAGCGAGCAGTACTTC.

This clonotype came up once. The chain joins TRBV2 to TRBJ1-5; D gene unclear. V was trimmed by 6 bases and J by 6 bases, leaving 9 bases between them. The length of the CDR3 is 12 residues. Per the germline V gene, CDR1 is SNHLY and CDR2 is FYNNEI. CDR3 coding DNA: TGTGCCAGCAGCGGTACAACTCAGCCCCAGCATTTT. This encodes CASSGTTQPQHF. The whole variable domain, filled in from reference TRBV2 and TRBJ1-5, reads EPEVTQTPSHQVTQMGQEVILRCVPISNHLYFYWYRQILGQKVEFLVSFYNNEISEKSEIFDDQFSVERPDGSNFTLKIRSTKLEDSAMYFCASSGTTQPQHFGDGTRLSIL.

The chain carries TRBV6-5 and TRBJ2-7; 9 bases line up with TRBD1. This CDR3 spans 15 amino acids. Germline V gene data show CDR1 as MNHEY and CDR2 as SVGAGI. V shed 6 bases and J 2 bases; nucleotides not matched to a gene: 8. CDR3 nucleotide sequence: TGTGCCAGCAGCCAAGGATGGGACAGGGCCTACGAGCAGTACTTC. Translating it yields CASSQGWDRAYEQYF.

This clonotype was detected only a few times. CDR3 sequence: CSVTDRDYEQYF. The DNA of the CDR3 is TGCAGCGTTACGGACAGGGACTACGAGCAGTACTTC. This rearrangement joins TRBV29-1 to TRBJ2-7; 8 bases agree with TRBD1. The CDR3 covers 12 residues. With V trimmed by 5 bases and J by 3 bases, 3 bases remained unmatched. Per germline, CDR1 SQVTM and CDR2 ANQGSEA.

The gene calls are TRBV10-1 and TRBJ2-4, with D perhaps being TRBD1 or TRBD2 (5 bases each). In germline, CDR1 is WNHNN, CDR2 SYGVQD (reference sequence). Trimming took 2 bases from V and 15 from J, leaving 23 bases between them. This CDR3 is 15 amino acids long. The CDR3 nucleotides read TGCGCCAGCAGTGAGGCAGGGTCGCGGGCTGACGAGCGGTACTTC. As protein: CASSEAGSRADERYF.

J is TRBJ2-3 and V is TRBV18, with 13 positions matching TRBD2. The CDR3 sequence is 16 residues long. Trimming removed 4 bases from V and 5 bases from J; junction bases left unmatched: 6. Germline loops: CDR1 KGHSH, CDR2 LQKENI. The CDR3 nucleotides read TGTGCCAGCTCACAAACTAGCGGGAGGGCCGTAGATACGCAGTATTTT. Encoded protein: CASSQTSGRAVDTQYF.

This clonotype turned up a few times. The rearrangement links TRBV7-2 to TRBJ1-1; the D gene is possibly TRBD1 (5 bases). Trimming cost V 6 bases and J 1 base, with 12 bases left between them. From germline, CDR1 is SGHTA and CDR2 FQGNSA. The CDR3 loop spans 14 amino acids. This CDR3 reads CASRSRERNTEAFF. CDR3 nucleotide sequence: TGTGCCAGCAGATCCAGGGAAAGGAACACTGAAGCTTTCTTT.

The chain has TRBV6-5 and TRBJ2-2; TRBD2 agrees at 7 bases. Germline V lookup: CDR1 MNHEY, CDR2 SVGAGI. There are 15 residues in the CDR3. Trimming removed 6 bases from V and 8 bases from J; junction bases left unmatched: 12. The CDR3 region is CASRNWAGEGGELFF. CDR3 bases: TGTGCCAGCAGAAATTGGGCGGGAGAAGGTGGGGAGCTGTTTTTT.

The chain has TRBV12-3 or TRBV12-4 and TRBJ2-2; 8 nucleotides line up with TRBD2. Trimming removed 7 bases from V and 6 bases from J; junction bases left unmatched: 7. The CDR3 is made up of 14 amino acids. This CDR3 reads CASNKRGWAGELFF. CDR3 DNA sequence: TGTGCCAGCAACAAGCGGGGGTGGGCCGGGGAGCTGTTTTTT.

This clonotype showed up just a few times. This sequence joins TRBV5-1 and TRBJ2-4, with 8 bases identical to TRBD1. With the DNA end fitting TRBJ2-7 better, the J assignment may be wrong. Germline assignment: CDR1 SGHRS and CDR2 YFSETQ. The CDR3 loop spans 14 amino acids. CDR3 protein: CASSTGQGTNEQYF. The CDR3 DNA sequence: TGCGCCAGCAGCACCGGACAGGGAACGAACGAGCAGTACTTC.

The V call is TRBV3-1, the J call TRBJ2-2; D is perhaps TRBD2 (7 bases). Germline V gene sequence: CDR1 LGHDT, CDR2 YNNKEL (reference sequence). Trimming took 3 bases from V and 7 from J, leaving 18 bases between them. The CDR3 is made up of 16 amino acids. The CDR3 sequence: CASSQGGGPKIGELFF. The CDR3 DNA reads TGTGCCAGCAGCCAGGGAGGGGGGCCGAAGATCGGGGAGCTGTTTTTT.

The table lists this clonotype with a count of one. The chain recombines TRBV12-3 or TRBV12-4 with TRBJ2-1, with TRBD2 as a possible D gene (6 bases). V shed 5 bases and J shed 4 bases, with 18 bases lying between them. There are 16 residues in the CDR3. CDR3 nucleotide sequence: TGTGCCAGCAGTGTACGCGGGACCTGGAATTACAATGAGCAGTTCTTC. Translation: CASSVRGTWNYNEQFF.

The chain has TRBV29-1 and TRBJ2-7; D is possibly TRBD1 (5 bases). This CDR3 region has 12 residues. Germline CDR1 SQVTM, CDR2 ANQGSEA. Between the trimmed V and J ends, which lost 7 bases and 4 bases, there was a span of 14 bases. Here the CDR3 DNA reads TGCAGCGCTGTAACAGGTCCTTACGAGCAGTACTTC. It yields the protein CSAVTGPYEQYF.

In nucleotides, the CDR3 is TGTGCCAGCAGCTCCAACCCGGGGGAGGAGGCCCAGTACTTC. As protein: CASSSNPGEEAQYF. The chain has TRBV11-2 and TRBJ2-7; weak D call: TRBD2 (6 bases). Trimming removed 4 bases from V and 10 bases from J, with 20 bases in between. Germline V lookup: CDR1 SGHAT, CDR2 FQNNGV. The CDR3 loop spans 14 amino acids.

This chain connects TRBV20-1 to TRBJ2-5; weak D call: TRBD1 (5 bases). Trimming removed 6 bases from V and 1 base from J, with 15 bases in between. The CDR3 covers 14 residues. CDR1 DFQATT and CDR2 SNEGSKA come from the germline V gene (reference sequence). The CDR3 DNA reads TGCAGTGCGGCCCCCGGACAATCCCAAGAGACCCAGTACTTC. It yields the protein CSAAPGQSQETQYF.

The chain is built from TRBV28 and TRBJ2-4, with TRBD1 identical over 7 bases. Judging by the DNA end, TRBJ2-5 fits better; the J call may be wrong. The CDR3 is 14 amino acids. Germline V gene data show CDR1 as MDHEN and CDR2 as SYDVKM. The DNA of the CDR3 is TGTGCCAGCAGTTGGGGACAGAAACAAGAGACCCAGTACTTC. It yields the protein CASSWGQKQETQYF.

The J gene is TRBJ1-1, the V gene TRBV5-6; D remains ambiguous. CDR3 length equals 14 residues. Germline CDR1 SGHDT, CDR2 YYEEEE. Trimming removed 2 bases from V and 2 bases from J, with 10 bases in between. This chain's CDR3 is CASSFVERNTEAFF. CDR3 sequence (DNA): TGTGCCAGCAGCTTTGTGGAAAGAAACACTGAAGCTTTCTTT.

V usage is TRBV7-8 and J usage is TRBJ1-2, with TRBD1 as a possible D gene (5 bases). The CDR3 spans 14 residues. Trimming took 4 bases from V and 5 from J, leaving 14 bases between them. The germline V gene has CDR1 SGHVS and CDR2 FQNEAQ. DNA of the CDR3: TGTGCCAGCAGCTCTGGGGGTTATACGTATGGCTACACCTTC. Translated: CASSSGGYTYGYTF.

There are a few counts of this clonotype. As DNA, the CDR3 is TGTGCCAGCAGTTCACTAGCGGGACCAGTCTACAATGAGCAGTTCTTC. Its translation: CASSSLAGPVYNEQFF. The chain uses TRBV12-3 or TRBV12-4 and TRBJ2-1; 10 bases align to TRBD2. The CDR3 length is 16 residues. J gave up 3 bases and V 4 bases, and 6 bases lay outside the gene matches.

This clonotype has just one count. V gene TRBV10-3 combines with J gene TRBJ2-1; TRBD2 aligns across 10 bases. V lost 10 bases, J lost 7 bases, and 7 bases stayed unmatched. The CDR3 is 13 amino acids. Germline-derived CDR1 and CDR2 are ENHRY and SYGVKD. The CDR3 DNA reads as TGTGCCAGCAATACTAGCGGGAAAAATGAGCAGTTCTTC. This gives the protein CASNTSGKNEQFF.

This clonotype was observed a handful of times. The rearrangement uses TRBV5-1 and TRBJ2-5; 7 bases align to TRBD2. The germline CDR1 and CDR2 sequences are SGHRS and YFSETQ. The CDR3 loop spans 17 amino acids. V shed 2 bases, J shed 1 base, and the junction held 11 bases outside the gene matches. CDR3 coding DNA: TGCGCCAGCAGCTTAAACGGCCGGGAGGAGTTCCAAGAGACCCAGTACTTC. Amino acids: CASSLNGREEFQETQYF.

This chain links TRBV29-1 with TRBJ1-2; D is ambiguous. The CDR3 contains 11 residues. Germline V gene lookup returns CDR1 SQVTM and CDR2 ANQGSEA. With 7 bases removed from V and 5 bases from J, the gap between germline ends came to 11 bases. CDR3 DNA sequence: TGCAGCGCCGCGCGAGGTTATGGCTACACCTTC. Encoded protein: CSAARGYGYTF.

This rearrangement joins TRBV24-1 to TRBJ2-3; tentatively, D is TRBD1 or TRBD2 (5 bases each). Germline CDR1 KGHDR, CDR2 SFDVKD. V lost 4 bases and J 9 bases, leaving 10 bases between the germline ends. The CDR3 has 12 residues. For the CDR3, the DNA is TGTGCCACCAGTGACCCCGGGACGACGCAGTATTTT. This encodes CATSDPGTTQYF.